Detailed here is one T cell receptor beta chain. As handled by the study authors: Amplification with reference gene primers provided the estimates of nucleated cell counts. Sequenced by immunoSEQ multiplex PCR; TCRdb stores in-frame clones only, minus some. That table is the source of V, J and clone size, and D and trimming were worked out from the DNA. The profile covers fewer than 75,000 clones, with 75% to 90% appearing a single time and approximately 9% taken by the ten largest. This entry comes from a study of blood T cell repertoires in COVID-19. Study at large: Samples of COVID-19 (acute and convalescent) were obtained from the United States, Italy and Spain. Sources were T cells, B-cell-depleted T cells, or PBMCs; the material itself was cDNA or gDNA.

Trimming cost V 3 bases and J 2 bases, with 10 bases left between them. This CDR3 spans 15 amino acids. Germline V gives CDR1 MGHDK, CDR2 SYGVNS. The chain couples TRBV25-1 to TRBJ1-4; possible D gene TRBD1, 5 bases. What was sequenced was peripheral blood. This clonotype originated in a man at least 80 years old with acute or convalescent COVID-19. CDR3 nucleotide sequence: TGTGCCAGCAGTGATACAGGCACCACTAATGAAAAACTGTTTTTT. It specifies CASSDTGTTNEKLFF.